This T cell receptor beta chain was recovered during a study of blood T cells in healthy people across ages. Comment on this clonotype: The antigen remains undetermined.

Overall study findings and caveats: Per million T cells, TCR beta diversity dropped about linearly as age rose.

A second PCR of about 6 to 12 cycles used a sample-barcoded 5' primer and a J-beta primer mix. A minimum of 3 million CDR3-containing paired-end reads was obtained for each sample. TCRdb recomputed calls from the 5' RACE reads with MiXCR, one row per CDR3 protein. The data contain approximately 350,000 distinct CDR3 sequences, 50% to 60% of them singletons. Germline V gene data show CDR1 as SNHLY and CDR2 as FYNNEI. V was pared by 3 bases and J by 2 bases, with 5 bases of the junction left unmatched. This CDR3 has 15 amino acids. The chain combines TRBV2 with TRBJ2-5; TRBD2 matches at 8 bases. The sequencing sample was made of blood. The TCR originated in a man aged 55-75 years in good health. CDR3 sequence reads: CASSDPAGAQETQYF. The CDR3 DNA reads TGTGCCAGCAGTGACCCAGCGGGGGCTCAAGAGACCCAGTACTTC. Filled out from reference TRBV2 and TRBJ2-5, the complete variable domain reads EPEVTQTPSHQVTQMGQEVILRCVPISNHLYFYWYRQILGQKVEFLVSFYNNEISEKSEIFDDQFSVERPDGSNFTLKIRSTKLEDSAMYFCASSDPAGAQETQYFGPGTRLLVL.